A selection of T cell receptor beta chains follows, all from one sample in a study of T cell repertoires in aging, cancer and after chemotherapy. TCRdb processed the multiplex PCR reads anew with MiXCR; each CDR3 protein has one entry. The table lists some 1,300 distinct CDR3 sequences, under 25% of them singletons, with over 65% in the top ten. The sequencing input was blood. These receptors all come from a human donor with a solid tumor. Both conserved end residues are part of each CDR3. The order of the fields is D gene, V gene, clone size, J gene, CDR3 protein, CDR3 DNA. D genes are given only for firm matches. Where a row states a size, it is once, few, many or the class of an expanded clone; other rows omit it.

>.|TRBV21-1|.|TRBJ1-2
CASSKVGSSGYTF
TGTGCCAGCAGCAAAGTCGGGTCTTCTGGCTACACCTTC
>.|TRBV19|medium-sized|TRBJ2-1
CASSRGGAALDEQFF
TGTGCCAGTAGTCGAGGGGGGGCCGCCCTGGATGAGCAGTTCTTC
>TRBD2|TRBV18|few|TRBJ2-5
CASSPLAGGPGETQYF
TGTGCCAGCTCACCTCTAGCGGGGGGGCCCGGAGAGACCCAGTACTTC
>.|TRBV29-1|large|TRBJ2-5
CSVVGPGGETQYF
TGCAGCGTTGTGGGTCCCGGTGGGGAGACCCAGTACTTC
>TRBD1|TRBV19|medium-sized|TRBJ1-4
CARQGAANEKLFF
TGTGCCAGGCAGGGGGCGGCTAATGAAAAACTGTTTTTT
>.|TRBV5-1|few|TRBJ1-1
CASRGEFEAFF
TGCGCCAGCCGGGGAGAATTTGAAGCTTTCTTT
>TRBD1|TRBV4-3|medium-sized|TRBJ1-6
CASSQEGTANNSPLHF
TGCGCCAGCAGCCAAGAGGGGACAGCAAATAATTCACCCCTCCACTTT
>TRBD2|TRBV20-1|.|TRBJ2-5
CSARGGSGGGQAQYF
TGCAGTGCTAGGGGCGGGAGCGGGGGGGGTCAGGCCCAGTACTTC
>.|TRBV7-2|few|TRBJ1-1
CASPRQGGIMNTEAFF
TGTGCCAGCCCAAGGCAAGGGGGAATCATGAACACTGAAGCTTTCTTT
>TRBD2|TRBV5-1|few|TRBJ2-3
CASSLASGGFDTQYF
TGCGCCAGCAGCTTGGCTAGCGGGGGCTTTGATACGCAGTATTTT
>.|TRBV20-1|.|TRBJ2-1
CSARERRAYNEQFF
TGCAGTGCTAGAGAGAGGCGCGCCTACAATGAGCAGTTCTTC
>TRBD2|TRBV4-2|few|TRBJ2-5
CASSQDLTGGGETQYF
TGTGCCAGCAGCCAAGATCTTACCGGGGGGGGAGAGACCCAGTACTTC
>TRBD2|TRBV5-4|.|TRBJ2-1
CASSWGGSSYNEQFF
TGTGCCAGCAGCTGGGGGGGGAGCTCCTACAATGAGCAGTTCTTC
>.|TRBV6-2/TRBV6-3|.|TRBJ2-1
CASGRGGDREQFF
TGTGCCAGCGGACGAGGCGGGGACCGAGAGCAGTTCTTC
>TRBD2|TRBV30|medium-sized|TRBJ2-1
CAWSRGTTINEQFF
TGTGCCTGGAGTCGAGGGACTACCATCAATGAGCAGTTCTTC
>TRBD1|TRBV19|medium-sized|TRBJ1-2
CASSAGGVGYGYTF
TGTGCCAGTAGTGCAGGGGGCGTCGGCTATGGCTACACCTTC
>.|TRBV5-1|.|TRBJ1-4
CASSLGTGGTNEKLFF
TGCGCCAGCAGCTTGGGAACCGGGGGAACAAATGAAAAACTGTTTTTT
>TRBD1|TRBV27|medium-sized|TRBJ1-2
CASSTQQGYDGYTF
TGTGCCAGCAGTACCCAACAGGGGTATGATGGCTACACCTTC
>.|TRBV5-6|medium-sized|TRBJ1-5
CASSSFADGLNQPQHF
TGTGCCAGCAGCTCGTTCGCGGACGGACTCAATCAGCCCCAGCATTTT
>.|TRBV6-5|.|TRBJ1-2
CASSQNRVYGYTF
TGTGCCAGCAGTCAGAACAGGGTCTATGGCTACACCTTC
>TRBD1|TRBV5-1|medium-sized|TRBJ2-1
CASSLGRGRSYNEQFF
TGCGCCAGCAGCTTGGGCAGGGGGCGATCGTACAATGAGCAGTTCTTC
>.|TRBV6-2/TRBV6-3|medium-sized|TRBJ1-6
CASGYRQRGDSPLHF
TGTGCCAGCGGCTACAGACAGAGAGGAGATTCACCCCTCCACTTT
>.|TRBV28|medium-sized|TRBJ2-2
CASSLRGSGELFF
TGTGCCAGCAGCCTCAGGGGTAGCGGGGAGCTGTTTTTT
>TRBD1|TRBV6-4|medium-sized|TRBJ2-1
CASSPDRAGEQFF
TGTGCCAGCAGTCCGGACAGGGCTGGTGAGCAGTTCTTC
>.|TRBV6-5|medium-sized|TRBJ1-5
CASRPRGGGSNQPQHF
TGTGCCAGCAGGCCCCGAGGGGGAGGCAGCAATCAGCCCCAGCATTTT
>TRBD1|TRBV7-2|.|TRBJ2-7
CASSPGTGRKRQYEQYF
TGTGCCAGCAGCCCAGGGACAGGCCGAAAGCGGCAATACGAGCAGTACTTC
>.|TRBV7-2|once|TRBJ1-2
CASSPQGTVVYGYTF
TGTGCCAGCAGCCCACAGGGAACCGTAGTGTATGGCTACACCTTC
>.|TRBV29-1|large|TRBJ2-7
CSGGTQGYEQYF
TGCAGCGGCGGGACTCAGGGCTACGAGCAGTACTTC
>.|TRBV7-2|few|TRBJ2-7
CASSLGQGREQYF
TGTGCCAGCAGCTTAGGGCAGGGCCGCGAGCAGTACTTC
>.|TRBV5-6|.|TRBJ1-2
CASRGRGRNYGYTF
TGTGCCAGCAGGGGCAGGGGTAGAAACTATGGCTACACCTTC
>TRBD1|TRBV6-5|.|TRBJ1-1
CVSSTGGTAFF
TGTGTTAGCAGTACAGGGGGTACAGCTTTCTTT
>.|TRBV15|large|TRBJ2-7
CATSRGGRSYEQYF
TGTGCCACCAGCAGAGGAGGGAGGTCCTACGAGCAGTACTTC
>.|TRBV6-1|few|TRBJ1-3
CASRNPARGNTIYF
TGTGCCAGCAGAAACCCGGCAAGAGGAAACACCATATATTTT
>.|TRBV7-6|few|TRBJ1-1
CASSAQGGGTEAFF
TGTGCCAGCAGCGCACAGGGCGGGGGAACTGAAGCTTTCTTT
>TRBD1|TRBV6-5|.|TRBJ2-5
CASSLNRGQETQYF
TGTGCCAGCAGCCTAAACAGGGGTCAAGAGACCCAGTACTTC
>TRBD1|TRBV6-5|medium-sized|TRBJ1-1
CASNRQGTTEAFF
TGTGCCAGCAACAGACAGGGTACCACTGAAGCTTTCTTT
>.|TRBV29-1|hyperexpanded|TRBJ2-7
CSAEGGVSYEQYF
TGCAGCGCTGAAGGTGGGGTCTCCTACGAGCAGTACTTC